This passage covers 4 T cell receptor beta chains from one sample sequenced in a study of T cells in tuberculosis (dated by TCRdb to 2016 to 2019). The library was obtained by the immunoSEQ multiplex PCR assay. TCRdb stores this immuneACCESS table with in-frame sequences only. Part of the clones is absent; in the studies checked, under half of the shortfall reflects unresolved V genes, and no reason is known for the rest. For this sample the table gives tens of thousands of clones, of which about 96% were detected only once. The ten most abundant clones make up 3% to 4% of the sample. Sequencing was performed on PBMCs. Receptors were obtained from a donor under 30 with latent tuberculosis or without tuberculosis infection.

This sequence joins TRBV2 and TRBJ1-1; D perhaps matches TRBD1 (6 bases). V lost 7 bases to trimming and J lost 7 bases, with 28 bases between them. Germline lookup yields CDR1 SNHLY and CDR2 FYNNEI. The CDR3 loop spans 17 amino acids. CDR3 in amino acids: CASTKSTVTGTRGEAFF. The CDR3 nucleotides read TGTGCCAGCACCAAATCGACAGTCACCGGGACACGGGGTGAAGCTTTCTTT.

The gene calls are TRBV7-9 and TRBJ2-5; D is possibly TRBD1 (5 bases). Deletions cut 1 base from V and 3 bases from J, with 12 bases between. There are 15 residues in the CDR3. CDR1 and CDR2 from the germline V gene are SEHNR and FQNEAQ (reference sequence). The CDR3 DNA reads as TGTGCCAGCAGCTTAGGGACAACTACTAAAGAGACCCAGTACTTC. Translation gives CASSLGTTTKETQYF.

The chain uses TRBV13 and TRBJ2-3; D is possibly TRBD2 (5 bases). From germline, CDR1 is PRHDT and CDR2 FYEKMQ (reference sequence). V was shortened by 1 base and J by 4 bases, with 15 bases between the two germline ends. The CDR3 extends over 16 amino acids. CDR3 loop: CASSLEPSNRPDTQYF. The CDR3 DNA reads TGTGCCAGCAGCTTAGAACCTAGCAACCGCCCAGATACGCAGTATTTT.

The chain couples TRBV7-9 to TRBJ2-7; D is unresolved. From germline, CDR1 is SEHNR and CDR2 FQNEAQ (reference sequence). The CDR3 is 12 amino acids. Trimming took 5 bases from V and 1 from J, leaving 6 bases between them. The CDR3 DNA reads TGTGCCAGCAGCGTAATGTCCTACGAGCAGTACTTC. It specifies CASSVMSYEQYF. The variable domain in full, completed from reference TRBV7-9 and TRBJ2-7, reads DTGVSQNPRHKITKRGQNVTFRCDPISEHNRLYWYRQTLGQGPEFLTYFQNEAQLEKSRLLSDRFSAERPKGSFSTLEIQRTEQGDSAMYLCASSVMSYEQYFGPGTRLTVT.